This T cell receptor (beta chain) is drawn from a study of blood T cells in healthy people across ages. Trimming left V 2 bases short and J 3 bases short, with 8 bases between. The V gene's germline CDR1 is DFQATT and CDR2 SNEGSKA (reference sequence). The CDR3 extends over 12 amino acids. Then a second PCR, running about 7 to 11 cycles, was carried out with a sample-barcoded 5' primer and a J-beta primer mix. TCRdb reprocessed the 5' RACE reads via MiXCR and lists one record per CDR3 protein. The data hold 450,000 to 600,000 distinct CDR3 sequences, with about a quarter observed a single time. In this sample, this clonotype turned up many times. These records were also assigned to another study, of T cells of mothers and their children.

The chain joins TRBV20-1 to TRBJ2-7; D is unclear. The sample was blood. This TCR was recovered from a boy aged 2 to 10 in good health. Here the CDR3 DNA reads TGCAGTGCTAGATCCCCGGGCTACGAGCAGTACTTC. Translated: CSARSPGYEQYF.